This note documents a single T cell receptor (beta chain) sequence. What it binds is unknown. Germline CDR1 and CDR2: ENHRY and SYGVKD. V was trimmed by 2 bases and J by 0 bases, leaving 26 bases between them. This CDR3 is 21 amino acids long. These data originate in a study of T cell responses to AZD1222 COVID-19 vaccine. Overall study results and limits: Spike-wide coverage was observed for vaccine-associated CD4 TCRs, with dominant responses at 160-218 and 743-854. Spike-specific TCR breadth and depth went up after people got two AZD1222 doses.

The repertoire was sequenced with immunoSEQ multiplex PCR; TCRdb's copy has only in-frame clones and lacks some. Of under 150,000 clones detected, approximately 90% appear once; the ten largest clones hold approximately 1.8%. This chain joins TRBV10-3 and TRBJ2-4; tentatively, D is TRBD1 or TRBD2 (5 bases each). This sequence originates from an adult in good health. The sample here was peripheral blood, taken on day 0 of AZD1222 vaccination. DNA of the CDR3: TGTGCCATCAGTGAGAAGAGGGGTGGGCAGGGTGGAGTACTAGCCAAAAACATTCAGTACTTC. Translation: CAISEKRGGQGGVLAKNIQYF.